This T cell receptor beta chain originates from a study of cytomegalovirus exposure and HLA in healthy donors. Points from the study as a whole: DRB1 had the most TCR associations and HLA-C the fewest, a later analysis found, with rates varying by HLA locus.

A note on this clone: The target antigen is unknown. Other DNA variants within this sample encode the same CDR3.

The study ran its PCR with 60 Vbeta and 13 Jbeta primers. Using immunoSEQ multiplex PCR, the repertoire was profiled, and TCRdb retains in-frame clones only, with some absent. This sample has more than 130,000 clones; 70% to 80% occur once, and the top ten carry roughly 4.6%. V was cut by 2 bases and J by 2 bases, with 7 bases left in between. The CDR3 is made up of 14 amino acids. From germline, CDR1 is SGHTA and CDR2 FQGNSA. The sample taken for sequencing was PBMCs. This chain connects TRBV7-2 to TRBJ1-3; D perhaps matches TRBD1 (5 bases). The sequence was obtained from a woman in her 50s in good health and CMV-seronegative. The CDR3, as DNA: TGTGCCAGCAGCTTACCGGGGGCTGGAAACACCATATATTTT. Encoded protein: CASSLPGAGNTIYF.